Each of the 28 T cell receptor beta chains below was sequenced from the same sample in a study of early T cells in non-severe SARS-CoV-2 infection. MiXCR, run by TCRdb on the 5' RACE reads, gives a single entry per CDR3 protein. Of 100,000 to 120,000 distinct CDR3 sequences listed, roughly an eighth are singletons. Sample: whole blood, taken at baseline. The receptors come from an adult who was a healthcare worker with PCR-confirmed SARS-CoV-2 infection or an uninfected control (not recorded which).

This clonotype was counted between two and nine times. The chain has TRBV5-1 and TRBJ2-7; D is undetermined. The germline V and J ends were trimmed by 1 base and 1 base, with 6 bases remaining between them. Germline V gene sequence: CDR1 SGHRS, CDR2 YFSETQ. The CDR3 covers 13 residues. The CDR3, as DNA: TGCGCCAGCAGCTTGACAGTATCCTACGAGCAGTACTTC. Translation gives CASSLTVSYEQYF.

The CDR3 reads CASSPRAANSNQPQHF. The CDR3 DNA reads as TGTGCCAGCAGCCCCCGCGCAGCGAATAGCAATCAGCCCCAGCATTTT. The chain couples TRBV11-3 to TRBJ1-5; unclear D gene. From germline, CDR1 is SGHNT and CDR2 YENEEA. The ends were cut back, 5 bases at V and 0 bases at J, with 14 bases in the middle. The CDR3 length is 16 residues.

This clonotype was seen repeatedly, ten times or more. The chain has TRBV7-6 and TRBJ1-1; D is possibly TRBD1 (5 bases). CDR3 length equals 14 residues. V was trimmed by 5 bases and J by 1 base, leaving 11 bases between them. From germline, CDR1 is SGHVS and CDR2 FNYEAQ. The CDR3 DNA sequence: TGTGCCAGCAGCCTGGGACCGGAGAACACTGAAGCTTTCTTT. It yields the protein CASSLGPENTEAFF.

CDR3 bases: TGTGCCACGGACAGGGCGGTTAATGAAAAACTGTTTTTT. As protein: CATDRAVNEKLFF. The chain recombines TRBV30 with TRBJ1-4; 8 bases agree with TRBD1. The CDR3 contains 13 residues. Germline V lookup: CDR1 GTSNPN, CDR2 SVGIG (reference sequence). With 8 bases clipped from V and 4 bases from J, the junction kept 6 bases outside the gene matches.

This clonotype was detected only a few times. The chain recombines TRBV12-5 with TRBJ1-6; D might be TRBD1 (6 bases). This CDR3 comprises 13 residues. The germline gives CDR1 LGHNT, CDR2 FRNRAP. The V and J ends lost 5 bases and 5 bases respectively, with 7 bases between them. The CDR3 sequence: CASGRQDNSPLHF. CDR3 nucleotides: TGTGCTAGTGGTCGACAGGATAATTCACCCCTCCACTTT.

This CDR3 reads CASSVGSSYEQYF. CDR3 bases: TGCGCCAGCAGCGTCGGCAGCTCCTACGAGCAGTACTTC. The rearrangement links TRBV5-1 to TRBJ2-7; unclear D gene. Per germline, CDR1 SGHRS and CDR2 YFSETQ. This CDR3 contains 13 residues. Trimming shortened V by 4 bases and J by 0 bases, and 8 bases separated the two germline ends.

This clonotype has a handful of counts. The V gene is TRBV30, the J gene TRBJ2-7; D may be TRBD1 (5 bases). The V and J ends lost 2 bases and 4 bases respectively, with 9 bases between them. The CDR3 loop spans 12 amino acids. Germline V CDR1 and CDR2: GTSNPN, SVGIG (reference sequence). In DNA form, the CDR3 reads TGTGCCTGGAGTATAGCAGGGTACGAGCAGTACTTC. This gives the protein CAWSIAGYEQYF.

The chain has TRBV5-1 and TRBJ1-1; D unresolved. CDR1 is SGHRS and CDR2 is YFSETQ in the germline V gene. The CDR3 covers 14 residues. The V and J ends lost 0 bases and 3 bases respectively, with 9 bases between them. CDR3 in amino acids: CASSLVFEDTEAFF. The CDR3 DNA is TGCGCCAGCAGCTTGGTTTTCGAGGACACTGAAGCTTTCTTT.

This clonotype was found many times. This chain connects TRBV2 to TRBJ1-1, with 9 bases matching TRBD1. Germline V gives CDR1 SNHLY, CDR2 FYNNEI. Trimming took 5 bases from V and 0 from J; bases not matched to a gene: 10. The CDR3 contains 17 residues. CDR3 residues: CASSQQGARRLNTEAFF. DNA of the CDR3: TGTGCCAGCAGTCAACAGGGGGCGCGTCGATTGAACACTGAAGCTTTCTTT.

This sequence joins TRBV12-3 or TRBV12-4 and TRBJ1-2; possible D gene TRBD1, 6 bases. The V end was cut by 7 bases, the J end by 6 bases, with 15 bases between. The CDR3 is 13 amino acids. The CDR3, as DNA: TGTGCCAGCACTGAAGACAGGAGGCATGGCTACACCTTC. It translates to CASTEDRRHGYTF.

This clonotype occurred many times. The gene calls are TRBV28 and TRBJ2-2; D remains unclear. The CDR3 spans 14 residues. Germline V gives CDR1 MDHEN, CDR2 SYDVKM. V was shortened by 8 bases and J by 0 bases, with 10 bases between the two germline ends. CDR3 sequence: CASGNNANTGELFF. The CDR3 DNA reads TGTGCCAGCGGGAATAACGCGAACACCGGGGAGCTGTTTTTT.

At least ten counts were recorded for this clonotype. The rearrangement uses TRBV7-3 and TRBJ2-1, with D perhaps TRBD1 or TRBD2 (8 bases each). This CDR3 is 16 amino acids long. CDR1 and CDR2 (germline): SGHTA, FQGTGA. Trimming took 5 bases from V and 9 from J, leaving 23 bases between them. As DNA, the CDR3 is TGTGCCAGCAGCCCCCGGGGGGGGACAGGCAGCGTTGAGCAGTTCTTC. This codes for CASSPRGGTGSVEQFF.

This clonotype has only a few counts. This rearrangement joins TRBV18 to TRBJ1-5; weak D call: TRBD1 (6 bases). Trimming left V 1 base short and J 7 bases short, with 17 bases between. Germline lookup yields CDR1 KGHSH and CDR2 LQKENI. The CDR3 spans 16 residues. The CDR3 protein is CASSPLGGAGRQPQHF. The CDR3 DNA sequence: TGTGCCAGCTCACCACTCGGGGGGGCAGGGCGGCAGCCCCAGCATTTT.

This rearrangement joins TRBV6-5 to TRBJ2-2, with D hard to call. The CDR3 length is 13 residues. CDR1 and CDR2 (germline): MNHEY, SVGAGI. V was shortened by 10 bases and J by 5 bases, with 14 bases between the two germline ends. The CDR3 region is CATHRRETGELFF. The CDR3 bases are TGTGCCACCCATCGACGCGAAACCGGGGAGCTGTTTTTT.

This clonotype showed up many times. The chain joins TRBV10-3 to TRBJ2-7, with TRBD1 identical over 8 bases. The germline gives CDR1 ENHRY, CDR2 SYGVKD. The ends lost 10 bases at V and 3 bases at J; junction bases unmatched: 14. CDR3 length equals 15 residues. The CDR3 sequence is CATTTPGQAFYEQYF. The CDR3 DNA sequence: TGTGCCACCACTACCCCGGGACAGGCGTTCTACGAGCAGTACTTC.

The J gene is TRBJ2-3, the V gene TRBV11-1; 10 nucleotides match TRBD1. The ends lost 4 bases at V and 7 bases at J; junction bases unmatched: 2. CDR3 length: 13 amino acids. The germline V gene has CDR1 SGHAT and CDR2 FQDESV (reference sequence). This CDR3 is CASSWDRGNTQYF. CDR3 nucleotides: TGTGCCAGCAGCTGGGACAGGGGAAATACGCAGTATTTT.

This clonotype was detected ten times or more. This chain links TRBV28 with TRBJ2-3, with TRBD2 matching 12 bases. Germline values: CDR1 MDHEN, CDR2 SYDVKM. This CDR3 comprises 16 residues. Trimming removed 6 bases from V and 6 bases from J; junction bases left unmatched: 10. The chain's CDR3 is CASSRPPTSGSDTQYF. The CDR3 coding sequence is TGTGCCAGCAGCCGCCCCCCGACTAGCGGGAGCGATACGCAGTATTTT.

CDR3: CSASTSGTDTQYF. The CDR3 nucleotides are TGCAGTGCTAGCACTAGCGGCACAGATACGCAGTATTTT. The chain recombines TRBV20-1 with TRBJ2-3; TRBD2 matches 7 bases. V was clipped by 3 bases and J by 1 base; unmatched bases: 1. The CDR3 has 13 amino acids. The V gene's germline CDR1 is DFQATT and CDR2 SNEGSKA (reference sequence).

This clonotype was seen a handful of times. The V gene is TRBV24-1, the J gene TRBJ2-1; D not resolved. In germline, CDR1 is KGHDR, CDR2 SFDVKD. Trimming took off 3 bases at V and 8 bases at J, with 13 bases between the two ends. CDR3 length: 14 residues. The CDR3: CATSDPRNSDEQFF. DNA of the CDR3: TGTGCCACCAGTGATCCCCGAAATTCCGATGAGCAGTTCTTC.

V and J are TRBV14 and TRBJ2-7; 7 bases align to TRBD1. The CDR3 runs 16 residues. The germline V gene encodes CDR1 SGHDN and CDR2 FVKESK. The V gene end was trimmed by 0 bases and the J gene end by 2 bases; junction bases not matched to a gene: 7. The CDR3: CASSQDLRDSPYEQYF. CDR3 in DNA: TGTGCCAGCAGCCAAGATTTACGGGACAGCCCCTACGAGCAGTACTTC.

The V and J genes are TRBV2 and TRBJ1-6; a possible D gene is TRBD1 (5 bases). Germline V gene sequence: CDR1 SNHLY, CDR2 FYNNEI. With 8 bases removed from V and 4 bases from J, the gap between germline ends came to 12 bases. The CDR3 is 14 amino acids. CDR3 loop: CASRGDGYNSPLHF. The CDR3 DNA follows: TGTGCCAGCCGAGGGGATGGGTATAATTCACCCCTCCACTTT.

J is TRBJ1-3 and V is TRBV6-6; no clear D gene. Germline CDR1 and CDR2: MNHNY and SVGAGI (reference sequence). Trimming shortened V by 6 bases and J by 4 bases, and 13 bases separated the two germline ends. This CDR3 region has 14 residues. CDR3 amino acids: CASSPRETGNTIYF. The DNA of the CDR3 is TGTGCCAGCAGCCCCCGGGAGACAGGAAACACCATATATTTT.

Many counts were recorded for this clonotype. The chain carries TRBV5-1 and TRBJ2-1; the D is unclear. Trimming removed 0 bases from V and 5 bases from J, with 12 bases in between. The CDR3 totals 15 residues. Germline V CDR1 and CDR2: SGHRS, YFSETQ. The CDR3 spells CASSLATGPNNEQFF. The CDR3 nucleotides are TGCGCCAGCAGCTTGGCTACGGGCCCGAACAATGAGCAGTTCTTC.

There are a few counts of this clonotype. The rearrangement links TRBV2 to TRBJ2-5; TRBD2 aligns across 13 bases. J was trimmed by 1 base and V by 6 bases; bases with no gene match: 5. This CDR3 contains 16 residues. Germline V CDR1 and CDR2: SNHLY, FYNNEI. The CDR3 is CASSFRLAGGQETQYF. CDR3 nucleotide sequence: TGTGCCAGCAGCTTCCGACTAGCGGGGGGCCAAGAGACCCAGTACTTC.

Only a few counts were recorded for this clonotype. The chain uses TRBV10-1 and TRBJ2-1; 15 bases match TRBD2. V trimming: 8 bases; J trimming: 8 bases; junction bases outside the gene matches: 10. Germline V CDR1 and CDR2: WNHNN, SYGVQD (reference sequence). The length of the CDR3 is 16 residues. CDR3 sequence: CASSPGLAGGRYEQFF. Here the CDR3 DNA reads TGCGCCAGCTCTCCTGGACTAGCGGGAGGGCGTTATGAGCAGTTCTTC.

This clonotype is a singleton in its sample. V usage is TRBV9 and J usage is TRBJ2-7; D unclear. There are 14 residues in the CDR3. Germline V lookup: CDR1 SGDLS, CDR2 YYNGEE. Trimming took 0 bases from V and 3 from J, leaving 10 bases between them. The CDR3 DNA reads TGTGCCAGCAGCGTAGGTCGGCGGAACTACGAGCAGTACTTC. It yields the protein CASSVGRRNYEQYF. Variable domain in full (rest from reference TRBV9 and TRBJ2-7): DSGVTQTPKHLITATGQRVTLRCSPRSGDLSVYWYQQSLDQGLQFLIQYYNGEERAKGNILERFSAQQFPDLHSELNLSSLELGDSALYFCASSVGRRNYEQYFGPGTRLTVT.

This clonotype was counted ten times or more. This rearrangement joins TRBV6-5 to TRBJ2-2; D possibly corresponds to TRBD1 (6 bases). The germline V and J ends were trimmed by 5 bases and 4 bases, with 17 bases remaining between them. The germline V gene has CDR1 MNHEY and CDR2 SVGAGI. The CDR3 runs 16 residues. The chain's CDR3 is CASSGWTAEATGELFF. The CDR3 DNA is TGTGCCAGCAGTGGATGGACAGCGGAGGCCACCGGGGAGCTGTTTTTT.

This clonotype was detected ten times or more. CDR3 sequence reads: CASSRDRGHYNEQFF. Written as DNA, the CDR3 is TGTGCCAGCAGCAGGGACAGGGGCCACTACAATGAGCAGTTCTTC. The V gene is TRBV11-3, the J gene TRBJ2-1; 10 bases are shared with TRBD1. Unmatched junction bases numbered 4, after V lost 5 bases and J lost 3 bases. The germline V gene has CDR1 SGHNT and CDR2 YENEEA. The CDR3 sequence is 15 residues long.